This T cell receptor beta chain emerged from a study of T cell responses to AZD1222 COVID-19 vaccine. The data were produced by immunoSEQ multiplex PCR, yet TCRdb's version contains in-frame clones alone and is incomplete. The table has 75,000 to 100,000 clones, about 89% seen once. This clone was seen once. The CDR3 is made up of 15 amino acids. The V segment lost 6 bases and the J segment 3 bases; nucleotides outside the gene matches: 10. Germline CDR1 LNHDA, CDR2 SQIVND (reference sequence). The sequenced sample was peripheral blood, obtained on day 0 of AZD1222 vaccination. The V and J genes are TRBV19 and TRBJ2-7, with 8 bases lining up with TRBD1. The receptor was isolated from an adult in good health. This chain's CDR3 is CASSPRRGQVYEQYF. CDR3 bases: TGTGCCAGTAGCCCCCGCAGGGGACAGGTCTACGAGCAGTACTTC.